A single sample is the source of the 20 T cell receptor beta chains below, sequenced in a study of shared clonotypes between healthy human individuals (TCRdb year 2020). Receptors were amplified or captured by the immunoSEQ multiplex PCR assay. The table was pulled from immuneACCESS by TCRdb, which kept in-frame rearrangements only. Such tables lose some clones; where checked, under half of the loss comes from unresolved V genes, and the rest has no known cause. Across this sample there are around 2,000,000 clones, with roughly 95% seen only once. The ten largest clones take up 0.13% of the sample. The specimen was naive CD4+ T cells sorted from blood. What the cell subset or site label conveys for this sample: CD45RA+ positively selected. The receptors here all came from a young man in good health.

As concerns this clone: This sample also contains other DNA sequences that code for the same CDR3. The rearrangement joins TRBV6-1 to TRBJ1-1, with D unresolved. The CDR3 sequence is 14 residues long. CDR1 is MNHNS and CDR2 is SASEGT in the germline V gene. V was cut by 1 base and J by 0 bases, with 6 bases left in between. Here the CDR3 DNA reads TGTGCCAGCAGTGAAGGGGGATTGAACACTGAAGCTTTCTTT. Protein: CASSEGGLNTEAFF.

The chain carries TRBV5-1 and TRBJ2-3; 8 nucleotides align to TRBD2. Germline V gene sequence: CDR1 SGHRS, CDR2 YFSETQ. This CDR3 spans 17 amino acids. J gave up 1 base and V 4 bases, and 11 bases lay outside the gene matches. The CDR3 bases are TGCGCCAGCAGCAGCCCCCGGGAGGGAGGACGCACAGATACGCAGTATTTT. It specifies CASSSPREGGRTDTQYF.

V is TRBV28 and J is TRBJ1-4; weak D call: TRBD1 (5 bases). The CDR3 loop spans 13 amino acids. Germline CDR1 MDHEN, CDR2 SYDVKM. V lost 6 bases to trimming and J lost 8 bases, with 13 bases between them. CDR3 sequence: CASSVRGPEKLFF. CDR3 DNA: TGTGCCAGCAGCGTGAGGGGCCCCGAAAAACTGTTTTTT. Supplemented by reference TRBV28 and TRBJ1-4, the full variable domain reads DVKVTQSSRYLVKRTGEKVFLECVQDMDHENMFWYRQDPGLGLRLIYFSYDVKMKEKGDIPEGYSVSREKKERFSLILESASTNQTSMYLCASSVRGPEKLFFGSGTQLSVL.

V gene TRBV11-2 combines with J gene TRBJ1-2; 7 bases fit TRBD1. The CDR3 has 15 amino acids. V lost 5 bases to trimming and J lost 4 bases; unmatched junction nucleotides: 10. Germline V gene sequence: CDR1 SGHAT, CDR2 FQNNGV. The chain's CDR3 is CASSTGQAAGYGYTF. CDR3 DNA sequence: TGTGCCAGCAGCACTGGACAGGCTGCCGGCTATGGCTACACCTTC.

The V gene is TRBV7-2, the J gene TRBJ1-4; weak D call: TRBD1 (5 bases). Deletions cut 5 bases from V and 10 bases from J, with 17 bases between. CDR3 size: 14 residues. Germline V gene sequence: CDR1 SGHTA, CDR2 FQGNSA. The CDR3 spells CASSAKPPGGKLFF. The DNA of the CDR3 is TGTGCCAGCAGCGCCAAGCCGCCTGGGGGAAAACTGTTTTTT.

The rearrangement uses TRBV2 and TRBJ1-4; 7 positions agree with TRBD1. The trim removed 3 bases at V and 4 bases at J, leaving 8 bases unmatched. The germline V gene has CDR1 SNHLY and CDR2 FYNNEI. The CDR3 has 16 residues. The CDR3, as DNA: TGTGCCAGCAGTGATCTCGGGGACAGTCTTAATGAAAAACTGTTTTTT. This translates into CASSDLGDSLNEKLFF.

CDR3 loop: CASSLGTNYGYTF. CDR3 DNA: TGTGCCAGCAGCCTGGGAACTAACTATGGCTACACCTTC. This chain joins TRBV9 and TRBJ1-2; D gene uncertain. CDR1 and CDR2 from the germline V gene are SGDLS and YYNGEE. The CDR3 length is 13 residues. Trimming took off 4 bases at V and 0 bases at J, with 7 bases between the two ends.

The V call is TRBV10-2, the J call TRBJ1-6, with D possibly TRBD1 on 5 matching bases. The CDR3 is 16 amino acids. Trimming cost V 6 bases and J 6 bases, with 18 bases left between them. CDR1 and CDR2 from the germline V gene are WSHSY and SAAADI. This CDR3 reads CASRPIDRTFNSPLHF. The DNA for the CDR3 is TGCGCCAGCAGGCCCATTGACAGAACTTTTAATTCACCCCTCCACTTT.

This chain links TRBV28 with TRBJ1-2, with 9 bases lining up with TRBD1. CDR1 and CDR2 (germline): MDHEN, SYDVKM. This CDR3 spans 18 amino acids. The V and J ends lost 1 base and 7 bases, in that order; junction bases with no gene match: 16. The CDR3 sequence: CASSLSTGTGSAGGGYTF. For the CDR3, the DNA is TGTGCCAGCAGTTTATCGACCGGGACAGGGTCTGCCGGGGGTGGCTACACCTTC.

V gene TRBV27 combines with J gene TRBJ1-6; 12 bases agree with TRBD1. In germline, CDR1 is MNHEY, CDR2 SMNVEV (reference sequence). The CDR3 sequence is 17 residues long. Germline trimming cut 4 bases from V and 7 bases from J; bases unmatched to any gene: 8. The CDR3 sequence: CASSSLGTGGGNSPLHF. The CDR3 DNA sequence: TGTGCCAGCAGTTCGCTGGGGACAGGGGGCGGGAATTCACCCCTCCACTTT.

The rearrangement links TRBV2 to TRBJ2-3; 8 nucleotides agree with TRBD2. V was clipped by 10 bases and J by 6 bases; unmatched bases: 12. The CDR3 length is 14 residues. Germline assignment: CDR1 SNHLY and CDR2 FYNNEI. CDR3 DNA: TGTGCCACCGGGAGGGGAGTGGTCTCGGATACGCAGTATTTT. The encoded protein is CATGRGVVSDTQYF.

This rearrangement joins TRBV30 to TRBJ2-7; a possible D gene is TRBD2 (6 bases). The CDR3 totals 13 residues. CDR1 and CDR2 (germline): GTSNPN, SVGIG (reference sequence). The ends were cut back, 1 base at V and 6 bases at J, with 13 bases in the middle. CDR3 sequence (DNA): TGTGCCTGGAGTGCACTAGGAGGGCGCGAGCAGTACTTC. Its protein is CAWSALGGREQYF. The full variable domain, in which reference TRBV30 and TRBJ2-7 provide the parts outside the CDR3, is SQTIHQWPATLVQPVGSPLSLECTVEGTSNPNLYWYRQAAGRGLQLLFYSVGIGQISSEVPQNLSASRPQDRQFILSSKKLLLSDSGFYLCAWSALGGREQYFGPGTRLTVT.

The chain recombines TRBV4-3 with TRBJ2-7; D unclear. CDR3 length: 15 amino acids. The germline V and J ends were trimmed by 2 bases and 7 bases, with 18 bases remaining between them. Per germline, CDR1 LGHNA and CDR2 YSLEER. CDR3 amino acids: CASSQQKTSLREQYF. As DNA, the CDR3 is TGCGCCAGCAGCCAACAGAAGACGAGCCTCCGGGAGCAGTACTTC.

The CDR3 reads CASSPLGTTNEKLFF. The CDR3 DNA sequence: TGTGCCAGCAGCCCCCTGGGGACAACTAATGAAAAACTGTTTTTT. The rearrangement links TRBV9 to TRBJ1-4; D is ambiguous. V dropped 4 bases and J dropped 0 bases, with 10 bases sitting between them. Per the germline V gene, CDR1 is SGDLS and CDR2 is YYNGEE. The CDR3 extends over 15 amino acids.

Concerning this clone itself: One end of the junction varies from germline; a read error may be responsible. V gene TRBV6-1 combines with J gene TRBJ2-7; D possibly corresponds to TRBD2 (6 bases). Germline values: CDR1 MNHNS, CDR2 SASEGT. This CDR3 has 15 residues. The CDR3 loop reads CASRGSGPDFYVQYF. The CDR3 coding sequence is TGTGCCAGCAGAGGTAGCGGTCCCGATTTCTACGTGCAGTACTTC.

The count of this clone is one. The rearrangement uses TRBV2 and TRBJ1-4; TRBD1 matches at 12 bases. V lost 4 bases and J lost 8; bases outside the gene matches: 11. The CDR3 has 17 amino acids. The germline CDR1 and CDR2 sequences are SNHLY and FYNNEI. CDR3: CASSAPGQGARWEKLFF. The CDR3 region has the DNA TGTGCCAGCAGTGCCCCGGGACAGGGGGCGCGTTGGGAAAAACTGTTTTTT.

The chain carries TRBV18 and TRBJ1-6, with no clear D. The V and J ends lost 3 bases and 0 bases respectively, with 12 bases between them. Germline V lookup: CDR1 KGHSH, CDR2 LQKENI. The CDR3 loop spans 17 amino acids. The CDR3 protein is CASSPATGSSYNSPLHF. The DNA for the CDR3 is TGTGCCAGCTCACCCGCGACTGGCAGCTCCTATAATTCACCCCTCCACTTT.

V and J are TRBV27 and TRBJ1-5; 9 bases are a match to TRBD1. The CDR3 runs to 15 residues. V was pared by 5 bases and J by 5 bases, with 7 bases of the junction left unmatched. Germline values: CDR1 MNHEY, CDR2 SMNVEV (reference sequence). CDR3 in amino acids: CASSPRRDRDQPQHF. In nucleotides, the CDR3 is TGTGCCAGCAGTCCCCGGCGGGACAGGGATCAGCCCCAGCATTTT.

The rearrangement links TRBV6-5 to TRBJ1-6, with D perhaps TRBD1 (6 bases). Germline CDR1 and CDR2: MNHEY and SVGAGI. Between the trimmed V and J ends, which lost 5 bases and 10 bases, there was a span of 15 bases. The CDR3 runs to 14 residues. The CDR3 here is CASSRQGIGSPLHF. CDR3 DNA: TGTGCCAGCAGTCGTCAGGGGATAGGCTCACCCCTCCACTTT.

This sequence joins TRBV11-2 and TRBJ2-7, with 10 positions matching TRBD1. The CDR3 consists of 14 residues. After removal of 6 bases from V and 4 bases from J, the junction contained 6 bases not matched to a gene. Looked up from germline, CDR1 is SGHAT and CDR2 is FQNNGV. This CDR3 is CASRPTGGQYEQYF. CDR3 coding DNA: TGTGCCAGCAGGCCGACAGGGGGCCAATACGAGCAGTACTTC.